This TCR beta chain was found in a study of shared clonotypes between healthy human individuals. The CDR3 has 16 amino acids. Germline CDR1 reads SGHVS; CDR2 reads FNYEAQ. The test was conducted at deep level. Repertoires were generated with immunoSEQ multiplex PCR, while TCRdb's copy carries only in-frame clones and drops some. The sample includes hundreds of thousands of clones, roughly 95% of them seen just once. CD45RO negativity and positive selection for CCR7 defined naive CD8 cells, a population that excluded terminally differentiated effector memory CD45RA+ cells. Among the donors, all were Caucasian adults who lived in Nashville, Tennessee. Notes on this clone: Relative to the germline gene, one junction end is altered; a read error may explain this.

Sequenced input: naive CD8+ T cells sorted from blood. This chain joins TRBV7-6 and TRBJ2-7; TRBD2 is a possible D gene (5 bases). This receptor was taken from a woman aged 25 to 39 in good health. CDR3 in amino acids: CASSLCRLPLLTSSKF. The CDR3 DNA follows: TGTGCCAGCAGCCTATGTAGACTACCCTTACTTACGAGCAGTAAGTTC. Combining the CDR3 with reference TRBV7-6 and TRBJ2-7 gives the whole variable domain GAGVSQSPRYKVTKRGQDVALRCDPISGHVSLYWYRQALGQGPEFLTYFNYEAQQDKSGLPNDRFSAERPEGSISTLTIQRTEQRDSAMYRCASSLCRLPLLTSSKFGPGTRLTVT.